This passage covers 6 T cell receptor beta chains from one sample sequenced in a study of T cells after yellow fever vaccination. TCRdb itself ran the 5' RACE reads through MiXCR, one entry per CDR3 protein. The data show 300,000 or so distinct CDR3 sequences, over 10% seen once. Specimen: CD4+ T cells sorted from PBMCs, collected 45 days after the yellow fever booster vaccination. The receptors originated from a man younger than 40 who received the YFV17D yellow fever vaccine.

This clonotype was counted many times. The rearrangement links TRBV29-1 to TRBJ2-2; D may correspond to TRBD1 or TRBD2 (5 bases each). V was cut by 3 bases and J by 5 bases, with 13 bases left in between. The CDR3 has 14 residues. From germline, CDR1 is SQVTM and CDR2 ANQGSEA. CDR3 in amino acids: CSVDEGRETGELFF. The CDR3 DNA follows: TGCAGCGTTGATGAGGGGCGAGAAACCGGGGAGCTGTTTTTT.

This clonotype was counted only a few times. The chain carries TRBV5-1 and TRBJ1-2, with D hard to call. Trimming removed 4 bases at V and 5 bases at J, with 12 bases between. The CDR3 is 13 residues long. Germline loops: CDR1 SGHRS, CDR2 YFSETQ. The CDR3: CASSPAVDYGYTF. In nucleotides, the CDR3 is TGCGCCAGCAGCCCCGCGGTAGATTATGGCTACACCTTC.

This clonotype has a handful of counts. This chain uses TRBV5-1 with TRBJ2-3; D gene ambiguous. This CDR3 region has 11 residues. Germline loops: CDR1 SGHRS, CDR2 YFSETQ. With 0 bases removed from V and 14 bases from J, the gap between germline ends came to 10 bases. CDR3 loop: CASSLAAVWYF. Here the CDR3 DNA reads TGCGCCAGCAGCTTGGCGGCTGTTTGGTATTTT. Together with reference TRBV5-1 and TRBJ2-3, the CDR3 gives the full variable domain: KAGVTQTPRYLIKTRGQQVTLSCSPISGHRSVSWYQQTPGQGLQFLFEYFSETQRNKGNFPGRFSGRQFSNSRSEMNVSTLELGDSALYLCASSLAAVWYFGPGTRLTVL.

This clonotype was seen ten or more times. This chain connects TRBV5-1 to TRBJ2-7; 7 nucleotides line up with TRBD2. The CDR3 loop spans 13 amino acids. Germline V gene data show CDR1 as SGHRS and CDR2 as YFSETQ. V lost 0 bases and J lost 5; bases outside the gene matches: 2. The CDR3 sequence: CASSLESGNEQYF. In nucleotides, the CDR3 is TGCGCCAGCAGCTTGGAGAGCGGGAACGAGCAGTACTTC.

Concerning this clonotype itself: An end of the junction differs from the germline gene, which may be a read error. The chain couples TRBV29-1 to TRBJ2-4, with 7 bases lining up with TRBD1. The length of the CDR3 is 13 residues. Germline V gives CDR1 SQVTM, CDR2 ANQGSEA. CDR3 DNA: TGCAGCGTGTTGACAGGGACAAAAAGCATTCAGTACTTC. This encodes CSVLTGTKSIQYF.

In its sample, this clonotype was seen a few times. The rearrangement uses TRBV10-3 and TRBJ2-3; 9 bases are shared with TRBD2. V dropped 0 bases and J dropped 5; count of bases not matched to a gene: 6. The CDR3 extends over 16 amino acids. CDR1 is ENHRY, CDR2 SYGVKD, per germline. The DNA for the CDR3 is TGTGCCATCAGTGAGTCGAGGGCTAGCGGGAAAGATACGCAGTATTTT. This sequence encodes CAISESRASGKDTQYF.